The clone carrying this T cell receptor (beta chain) was counted ten times or more. This specimen belongs to a study of identical twins. TCRdb recomputed calls from the 5' RACE reads with MiXCR, one row per CDR3 protein. The data contain hundreds of thousands of distinct CDR3 sequences, 8.6% of them singletons. A further study also used this sample, focusing on yellow fever vaccine responses in identical twins. That study adds: Among the twins, the vaccine T cell response reportedly seemed partly convergent and partly personalized.

The sequence was collected from a young woman in good health. Sequencing was done on a sample of PBMCs.

The CDR3 region is CATSRVANSPLHF. For the CDR3, the DNA is TGTGCCACCAGCAGAGTAGCTAATTCACCCCTCCACTTT. V gene TRBV15 combines with J gene TRBJ1-6; D remains ambiguous. Trimming pared 1 base from V and 6 bases from J, leaving 4 bases between. This CDR3 is 13 amino acids long. CDR1 is LNHNV, CDR2 YYDKDF, per germline (reference sequence).